This is a list of T cell receptor beta chains from one sample in a study of blood T cells in healthy people across ages. TCRdb re-derived calls from the 5' RACE reads in MiXCR, one entry per CDR3 protein. The data contain fewer than 1.5 million distinct CDR3 sequences, 42% of them singletons. The sequenced material came from blood. These receptors were collected from a woman in her late teens or twenties in good health. Each CDR3 is given with its conserved first and last residue. Each record gives: clone size, V gene, D gene, J gene, CDR3 DNA, CDR3 protein. The D gene is left open where the match is weak. Clone size appears in some rows only: once, few, many, or a class for an expanded clone.

size: -
V: TRBV20-1
D: TRBD1
J: TRBJ1-2
DNA: TGCAGTGCTCTTGAGGGGGCAGGTGGCGGCTACACCTTC
CDR3: CSALEGAGGGYTF

size: -
V: TRBV5-1
D: TRBD1
J: TRBJ2-5
DNA: TGCGCCAGCAGCTTGCGGACAGGGGAGACCCAGTACTTC
CDR3: CASSLRTGETQYF

size: -
V: TRBV20-1
D: TRBD1
J: TRBJ1-1
DNA: TGCAGTGCTAGCGCGGGACAGGTGAACACTGAAGCTTTCTTT
CDR3: CSASAGQVNTEAFF

size: -
V: TRBV10-3
D: -
J: TRBJ1-5
DNA: TGTGCCATCAGTGACGATGGAACTCAGCCCCAGCATTTT
CDR3: CAISDDGTQPQHF

size: many
V: TRBV4-1
D: -
J: TRBJ2-6
DNA: TGTGCCAGCAGCCAAGAGGGGTCTGGGGCCAACGTCCTGACTTTC
CDR3: CASSQEGSGANVLTF

size: few
V: TRBV2
D: -
J: TRBJ2-4
DNA: TGTGCCAGCAGTGATTTACTAGTCCAGGCCATTCAGTACTTC
CDR3: CASSDLLVQAIQYF

size: -
V: TRBV11-2
D: -
J: TRBJ2-7
DNA: TGTGCCAGCAGCTTAGTGTCAGGGAACCCCCACTACGAGCAGTACTTC
CDR3: CASSLVSGNPHYEQYF

size: few
V: TRBV6-6
D: -
J: TRBJ2-1
DNA: TGTGCCAGCAGTAACCCTTCGCACCCGAGCTCCTACAATGAGCAGTTCTTC
CDR3: CASSNPSHPSSYNEQFF

size: few
V: TRBV4-2
D: TRBD2
J: TRBJ2-2
DNA: TGTGCCAGCAGCCAAGTTCTAGCGGGAGATCTCGGGGAGCTGTTTTTT
CDR3: CASSQVLAGDLGELFF

size: few
V: TRBV4-1
D: TRBD2
J: TRBJ2-2
DNA: TGCGCCAGCAGCCAAGATGGAAGCGGGGCGTTGTTTCCCCCCGGGGAGCTGTTTTTT
CDR3: CASSQDGSGALFPPGELFF

size: few
V: TRBV20-1
D: TRBD2
J: TRBJ2-1
DNA: TGCAGTGCTAGAGATGGGACTAGCACTGAGCAGTTCTTC
CDR3: CSARDGTSTEQFF

size: -
V: TRBV6-1
D: TRBD2
J: TRBJ2-3
DNA: TGTGCCAACAGTGAGGCCAGCGGGGGCCCTAGCACAGATACGCAGTATTTT
CDR3: CANSEASGGPSTDTQYF

size: -
V: TRBV20-1
D: -
J: TRBJ2-3
DNA: TGCAGTGCCCCATTGACGAGCACAGATACGCAGTATTTT
CDR3: CSAPLTSTDTQYF

size: few
V: TRBV5-1
D: TRBD1
J: TRBJ1-4
DNA: TGCGCCAGCAGCTTGGGGGACAGGGGACAGAATGAAAAACTGTTTTTT
CDR3: CASSLGDRGQNEKLFF

size: many
V: TRBV16
D: -
J: TRBJ1-1
DNA: TGTGCCAGCAGCCCATTGGCGAACAGTAACACTGAAGCTTTCTTT
CDR3: CASSPLANSNTEAFF

size: few
V: TRBV7-2
D: -
J: TRBJ2-4
DNA: TGTGCCAGCAGCCCGGACATGAGGGACATTCAGTACTTC
CDR3: CASSPDMRDIQYF

size: few
V: TRBV10-3
D: -
J: TRBJ2-1
DNA: TGTGCCATCAGTGGCGAGTACAATGAGCAGTTCTTC
CDR3: CAISGEYNEQFF

size: few
V: TRBV4-1
D: -
J: TRBJ2-5
DNA: TGCGCCAGCAGCCAAGTGAGGCAAGAGACCCAGTACTTC
CDR3: CASSQVRQETQYF

size: -
V: TRBV3-1
D: TRBD2
J: TRBJ2-1
DNA: TGTGCCAGCAGCCAAGAAATAGCGGGAAGAAACAATGAGCAGTTCTTC
CDR3: CASSQEIAGRNNEQFF

size: few
V: TRBV10-3
D: -
J: TRBJ1-4
DNA: TGTGCCACCGGGGGGGATTCTGAAAAACTGTTTTTT
CDR3: CATGGDSEKLFF

size: few
V: TRBV6-6
D: TRBD2
J: TRBJ2-3
DNA: TGTGCCAGCAGTTACGAGACTAGCGGGAGCACAGATACGCAGTATTTT
CDR3: CASSYETSGSTDTQYF

size: -
V: TRBV4-2
D: -
J: TRBJ2-7
DNA: TGTGCCAGCAGCCAAGATTGGGGCGGCAGCTCCTACAATGAGCAGTACTTC
CDR3: CASSQDWGGSSYNEQYF

size: few
V: TRBV27
D: -
J: TRBJ2-7
DNA: TGTGCCAGCAGTTTAGCTATCACCTACGAGCAGTACTTC
CDR3: CASSLAITYEQYF

size: few
V: TRBV6-5
D: TRBD1
J: TRBJ2-1
DNA: TGTGCCAGCAGTTACGGATCGGACAGGCCCAACAATGAGCAGTTCTTC
CDR3: CASSYGSDRPNNEQFF

size: once
V: TRBV12-3/TRBV12-4
D: TRBD2
J: TRBJ2-2
DNA: TGTGCCAGCAGAAGTCCGGGACTATCGAACACCGGGGAGCTGTTTTTT
CDR3: CASRSPGLSNTGELFF

size: -
V: TRBV20-1
D: TRBD2
J: TRBJ2-1
DNA: TGCAGTGCCCCGACTAGCGGGGGGGCCAATGAGCAGTTCTTC
CDR3: CSAPTSGGANEQFF

size: once
V: TRBV11-3
D: -
J: TRBJ2-7
DNA: TGTGCCAGCAGCTTAGGAGTAGGGGGGGAGCAGTACTTC
CDR3: CASSLGVGGEQYF

size: -
V: TRBV7-3
D: -
J: TRBJ2-3
DNA: TGTGCCAGCAGCTTAACTACTGGGACCGACACTACAGATACGCAGTATTTT
CDR3: CASSLTTGTDTTDTQYF

size: -
V: TRBV12-3/TRBV12-4
D: -
J: TRBJ2-7
DNA: TGTGCCAGCATCCATAGCGGCAGCTCCTACAATGAGCAGTACTTC
CDR3: CASIHSGSSYNEQYF

size: -
V: TRBV20-1
D: -
J: TRBJ2-7
DNA: TGCAGTGCTACCAGGGGTTTCTCCTACGAGCAGTACTTC
CDR3: CSATRGFSYEQYF

size: -
V: TRBV6-1
D: -
J: TRBJ2-4
DNA: TGTGCCAGCAGCGAGCACTTGCTAGCCAAAAACATTCAGTACTTC
CDR3: CASSEHLLAKNIQYF

size: -
V: TRBV5-1
D: -
J: TRBJ1-1
DNA: TGCGCCAGCAGCAATGGAATGGGCACTGAAGCTTTCTTT
CDR3: CASSNGMGTEAFF

size: -
V: TRBV6-4
D: -
J: TRBJ2-1
DNA: TGTGCCAGCAGTTCAAGGGGCGATGAGCAGTTCTTC
CDR3: CASSSRGDEQFF

size: -
V: TRBV28
D: -
J: TRBJ1-3
DNA: TGTGCCAGCAGTTTAGTTCGCTCTGGAAACACCATATATTTT
CDR3: CASSLVRSGNTIYF

size: -
V: TRBV6-5
D: -
J: TRBJ2-1
DNA: TGTGCCAGCAGTTACTCGGGGTCAGGGGGGTGGAATGAGCAGTTCTTC
CDR3: CASSYSGSGGWNEQFF

size: few
V: TRBV6-1
D: -
J: TRBJ2-1
DNA: TGTGCCAGCAGTGAGTGGGGGCCCAGTGACAATGAGCAGTTCTTC
CDR3: CASSEWGPSDNEQFF